The T cell receptor beta chain described here comes from a study of vaccination effects on CD4 cells after COVID-19 (dated 2022 in TCRdb). Background for the entire study: The ViraFEST assay stimulated PBMC with viral peptide pools and then used TCR sequencing to identify antigen-specific CD4+ T cell clonotypes by expansion. Across the study, the median time from the second dose to post-vaccine sampling was 72 days (range 14 to 241). About 1.8 million PBMC per well were cultured with about 10 ug/ml peptides in IMDM containing roughly 5% human AB serum, about 9 IU/ml IL-2 and gentamicin. SARS-CoV-2 spike-specific CD4+ TCR repertoires were compared before and after mRNA vaccination in COVID-19 convalescent patients and in infection-naive vaccine recipients. Altogether, 10 COVID-19 convalescent patients and several SARS-CoV-2-naive healthy vaccine recipients made up the full study. Cultures from other donors in the study were sequenced with the Oncomine TCR Beta short-read assay on an Illumina iSeq 100.

Summary of the overall study and its limitations: At late post-vaccination timepoints, both infection-induced and vaccine-induced clones showed marked clonal contraction, consistent with waning T cell responses. The study was limited by a small number of convalescent patients, and early post-infection timepoints were lacking. In healthy vaccine recipients, vaccine-induced clones were almost all SARS-CoV-2 mono-reactive, with only 1 of 255 cross-reactive with common cold coronaviruses.

Library prep was done by the immunoSEQ multiplex PCR assay. TCR beta CDR3 sequencing was performed on DNA from the cultured, isolated CD4+ T cells. Regarding the original processing steps: Non-productive TCR sequences were removed, reads were trimmed to the CDR3 region, and CDR3s of at least 7 amino acids were retained. The MANAFEST web app was used to identify antigen-specific clonotypes by comparing expansion in peptide wells with expansion in reference cultures. Positive clones required FDR<0.05 expansion versus reference and all other wells, odds ratio above 5, and frequency above 0.1% in two replicate wells. Clonotypes significantly expanded in SARS-CoV-2 spike wells and in at least one common cold coronavirus spike condition were defined as cross-reactive. Using the stringdist R package, CDR3 similarity was measured by Levenshtein distance, and unrooted trees were constructed with ape in R 3.6.1. TCRdb retrieved this table from immuneACCESS and kept in-frame rearrangements only. Not all clones are present; in checked studies, unresolved V genes account for under half, and no reason is known for the remainder. V and J calls and clone size are as listed in that table; D and trimming were resolved from the DNA. In this sample the table shows about 73,000 clones, 73% of which occur a single time. The ten most abundant clones make up roughly 2.1% of the sample.

Turning to this clone: The specificity of this receptor is unknown. The sample holds no much larger clone one base away, and base qualities are not on file.

After 10 days of culture, CD4+ T cells were isolated with the EasySep CD4+ T cell isolation kit. Each participant received two doses of an mRNA SARS-CoV-2 vaccine, either BNT162b2 or mRNA-1273. None of the healthy vaccine recipients had a prior SARS-CoV-2 infection, which was confirmed by nucleocapsid antibody tests that came back negative both before and after vaccination. On days 3 and 7, half of the culture medium was replaced with fresh IL-2-containing medium. Unless noted otherwise, every peptide stimulation condition was cultured in triplicate wells. PBMC were separated from whole blood using Ficoll-Paque Plus gradient centrifugation and were then either cryopreserved at -140C or used fresh. The QIAamp micro DNA kit was used to extract genomic DNA from the cultured CD4+ T cells. This sequence originates from a human donor who received a COVID-19 vaccine. The sequenced sample was CD4+ T cells from PBMCs cultured without peptide, obtained after COVID-19 vaccination.

The CDR3 loop reads CAGFTPCQETQYF. The sequence in DNA is TGTGCCGGCTTCACCCCCTGCCAAGAGACCCAGTACTTC. Recombination connected TRBV19 to TRBJ2-5; no D gene call is confident. CDR1 and CDR2 (LNHDA, SQIVND) derive from the germline V gene (reference sequence). V gives up 11 bases and J gives up 1 base, and the segment between their germline ends measures 14 bases. The CDR3 numbers 13 residues from cysteine through phenylalanine. The sequence is cut down to CDR3 DNA, 39 bases in frame from base 1. Beyond the CDR3, the reference TRBV19 and TRBJ2-5 genes provide the residues; the full variable domain reads: DGGITQSPKYLFRKEGQNVTLSCEQNLNHDAMYWYRQDPGQGLRLIYYSQIVNDFQKGDIAEGYSVSREKKESFPLTVTSAQKNPTAFYLCAGFTPCQETQYFGPGTRLLVL.